The source of this T cell receptor (beta chain) is a study of T cells in Graves' hyperthyroidism and ophthalmopathy. RNA transcripts yielded amplified TCR beta CDR3 regions. First-round RT-PCR targeting the TCR CDR3 was performed with the HTBI primer set. MiXCR, run by TCRdb on the multiplex PCR reads, gives a single entry per CDR3 protein. The repertoire includes a few hundred thousand distinct CDR3 sequences, roughly 14% of them detected once, and around 30% sits in the top ten. Germline CDR1 is SGHTA and CDR2 is FQGNSA. The CDR3 has 13 amino acids. The germline V and J ends were trimmed by 8 bases and 4 bases, with 15 bases remaining between them.

V is TRBV7-2 and J is TRBJ2-7; no clear D gene. This TCR derives from a woman between 18 and 29 years old with Graves' hyperthyroidism that later progressed to Graves' ophthalmopathy. The sample comprised blood. The CDR3 sequence is CASSPPKGYEQYF. CDR3 DNA sequence: TGTGCCAGCTCACCACCGAAAGGATACGAGCAGTACTTC. Variable domain in full (rest from reference TRBV7-2 and TRBJ2-7): GAGVSQSPSNKVTEKGKDVELRCDPISGHTALYWYRQSLGQGLEFLIYFQGNSAPDKSGLPSDRFSAERTGGSVSTLTIQRTQQEDSAVYLCASSPPKGYEQYFGPGTRLTVT.